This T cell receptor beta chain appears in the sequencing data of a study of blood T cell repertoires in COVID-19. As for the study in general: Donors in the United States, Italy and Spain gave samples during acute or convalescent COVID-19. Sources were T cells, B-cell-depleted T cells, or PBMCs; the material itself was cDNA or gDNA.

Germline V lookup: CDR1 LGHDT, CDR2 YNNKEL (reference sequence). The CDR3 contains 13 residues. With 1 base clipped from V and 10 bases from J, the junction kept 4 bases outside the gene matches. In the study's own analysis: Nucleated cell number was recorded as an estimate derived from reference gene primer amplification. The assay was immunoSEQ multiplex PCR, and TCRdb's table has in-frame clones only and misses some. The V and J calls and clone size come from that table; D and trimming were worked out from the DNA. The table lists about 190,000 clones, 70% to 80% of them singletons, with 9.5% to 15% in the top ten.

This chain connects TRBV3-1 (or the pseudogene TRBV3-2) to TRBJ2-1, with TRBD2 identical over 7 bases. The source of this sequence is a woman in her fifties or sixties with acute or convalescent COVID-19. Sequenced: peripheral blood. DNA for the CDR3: TGTGCCAGCAGCCAAGGGTACGGGGGGGAGCAGTTCTTC. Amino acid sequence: CASSQGYGGEQFF.